The sequence of this T cell receptor (beta chain) was determined in a study of beta chain features in type 1 diabetes (dated by TCRdb to about 2018). The study in broad terms: Mean age, gender distribution, total cell number and subset yield did not differ between patients and healthy donors. A total of over 95,000,000 sorted cells were examined across all samples, and RNA yield correlated strongly with the number of cells per subset. In the study, recently diagnosed type 1 diabetes patients and matched healthy donors were compared on the TCRB repertoires of their sorted circulating CD4+ T cell subsets. Regulatory and stem cell-like memory subsets were obtained from only 8 patients and roughly 8 healthy donors, while naive and central memory subsets were obtained from all 30 or so donors.

Each donor gave one peripheral blood draw, averaging approximately 120 mL, which was collected into heparinised tubes. A BD FACSAria II and a panel including CD45RO, CCR7, CD25, CD127, CD95 and CD27 were used to sort naive, central memory, regulatory and stem cell-like memory CD4+ T cells. Every sorted population had a purity above 95%. Right away, PBMCs were isolated by Lymphoprep density gradient centrifugation and were stained directly, with no culture step. Samples were stained and sorted in pairs, with one healthy donor and one patient per experiment, so that batch effects were minimized. Regarding this clone: It lacks a known antigen. No base quality values were provided; no much bigger clone lies one nucleotide off.

The High Capacity cDNA Reverse Transcription Kit was used to reverse transcribe all of the isolated RNA, meaning that expressed TCRB transcripts were what got sequenced. Deep immunoSEQ sequencing was performed on naive, central memory and regulatory T cell samples, with an average of roughly 3.3 million total reads per sample. After sorted cells were lysed in RLT buffer, RNA was extracted with DNase-treated RNeasy Micro or Mini kits, with the choice depending on cell number. To prevent cross-contamination, every cell subset was processed on its own, while patient and healthy donor samples were processed together. The immunoSEQ multiplex PCR was used to amplify TCRB sequences from cDNA, generating 87-bp fragments that spanned the CDR3 region. Sequencing of the amplicons was performed on the Illumina HiSeq platform. Concerning the study's data processing: PCR bias was computationally corrected using synthetic template baselines, reads within Hamming distance 2 were collapsed, and singletons that could not be merged were discarded. By aligning reads against IMGT, V, D and J genes, CDR3 length, and insertions or deletions at six rearrangement sites were assigned. Clonotype counts were normalized to sorted cell number within each subset before computing true diversity and Gini coefficients with the tcR R package. The overlap coefficient, calculated on TCRB nucleotide sequences, was used to quantify repertoire sharing. TCRdb stores this immuneACCESS table with in-frame sequences only. Part of the clones is absent; in the studies checked, under half of the shortfall reflects unresolved V genes, and no reason is known for the rest. V, J and clone size derive from that table, while D and trimming were established from the DNA sequence. The sample table shows 300,000 to 400,000 clones, and 7.5% to 9% are seen once. Together, the top ten hold under 0.5% of the sample.

What the authors observed across the whole study: Because cDNA was sequenced instead of genomic DNA, highly expressing activated cells could be over-represented, though the groups showed no difference in activation or CD3 levels. Naive, central memory and regulatory TCRB repertoires appeared to be more similar among patients than among healthy donors. In all four CD4+ subsets, TCRB CDR3 length was moderately but significantly shorter in type 1 diabetes patients. At VDJ recombination sites, type 1 diabetes patients had fewer insertions and more deleted nucleotides, which implies abnormalities in thymic rearrangement. PCR may preferentially amplify shorter templates, but because patient and control samples were amplified and corrected together, any resulting skew would affect both groups equally. Because small numbers of individuals were included in the HLA sub-analyses, any influence of HLA type on TCRB rearrangement was left unresolved.

V ends up 4 bases short and J 9 bases short, with an unmatched junction base count of 5. The CDR3 numbers 14 residues from cysteine through phenylalanine. CDR3 DNA only is kept here, 42 bases in frame from base 1. CDR1 and CDR2 are read off the germline V gene as LGHNA and YSLEER. The TCR was taken from a woman younger than 35 in good health. The sequence links TRBV4-3 to TRBJ2-1, with 11 junctional bases fitting TRBD2. The sequenced material came from central memory CD4+ T cells from blood. The nucleotide sequence is given as TGCGCCAGCAGCCGTTTGCTAGCGGGAGGTGAGCAGTTCTTC. This is translated as CASSRLLAGGEQFF.